One T cell receptor beta chain is described in this entry. The data stem from a study of blood T cell repertoires in COVID-19. Overall study context: The United States, Italy and Spain were the sources of the acute and convalescent COVID-19 samples. Nucleic acid was either cDNA or gDNA, and it came from T cells, B-cell-depleted T cells, or PBMCs.

The CDR3 spans 16 residues. The V end lost 1 base, the J end lost 6 bases, and 19 bases lay between the germline ends. From germline, CDR1 is WSHSY and CDR2 SAAADI. As processed by the authors: Amplification of reference gene primers was used by the study to estimate nucleated cell counts. The repertoire was sequenced with immunoSEQ multiplex PCR; TCRdb's copy has only in-frame clones and lacks some. V and J calls and clone size are given by that table; D and trimming were obtained from the DNA. The sample records 300,000 to 350,000 clones, 90% being singletons. Seattle enrolled patients during active infection and tracked them longitudinally.

This receptor was obtained from a woman aged 25 to 39 with COVID-19, enrolled during active disease. The sequenced sample was peripheral blood. The rearrangement joins TRBV10-2 to TRBJ2-7; weak D call: TRBD2 (6 bases). The CDR3 DNA follows: TGCGCCAGCAGTGAGTGGGGGGTAGCCATCACTGGCGAGCAGTACTTC. Amino acids: CASSEWGVAITGEQYF.